This passage covers 9 T cell receptor beta chains from one sample sequenced in a study of T cell responses to AZD1222 COVID-19 vaccine. TCRdb's table, derived via immunoSEQ multiplex PCR, lists solely in-frame clones and lacks some. The sample consists of 80,000 to 100,000 clones, around nine tenths of them appearing once. The starting material was peripheral blood, obtained on day 0 of AZD1222 vaccination. The receptors originated from an adult in good health.

The V and J genes are TRBV7-9 and TRBJ1-4; 7 nucleotides align to TRBD1. Germline V gene data show CDR1 as SEHNR and CDR2 as FQNEAQ (reference sequence). The CDR3 is 12 residues long. Trimming at V came to 7 bases and at J to 8 bases, leaving 4 bases not matched to a gene. DNA for the CDR3: TGTGCCAGCACCGCAGGGGGGGAAAAACTGTTTTTT. Its protein is CASTAGGEKLFF.

CDR3 sequence (DNA): TGTGCCAGCAGCAGGGACAGGGAGGAGACCCAGTACTTC. Its translation is CASSRDREETQYF. V is TRBV11-3 and J is TRBJ2-5, with TRBD1 identical over 9 bases. Germline assignment: CDR1 SGHNT and CDR2 YENEEA. Unmatched junction bases numbered 3, after V lost 5 bases and J lost 5 bases. This CDR3 spans 13 amino acids. The complete variable domain, with remaining parts taken from reference TRBV11-3 and TRBJ2-5, reads EAGVVQSPRYKIIEKKQPVAFWCNPISGHNTLYWYLQNLGQGPELLIRYENEEAVDDSQLPKDRFSAERLKGVDSTLKIQPAELGDSAVYLCASSRDREETQYFGPGTRLLVL.

V usage is TRBV14 and J usage is TRBJ1-3, with no clear D. The CDR3 runs to 17 residues. Trimming left V 0 bases short and J 0 bases short, with 12 bases between. CDR1 SGHDN and CDR2 FVKESK come from the germline V gene. The chain's CDR3 is CASSQEWADRSGNTIYF. For the CDR3, the DNA is TGTGCCAGCAGCCAAGAGTGGGCAGATCGCTCTGGAAACACCATATATTTT. The whole variable domain, remainder taken from reference TRBV14 and TRBJ1-3, is EAGVTQFPSHSVIEKGQTVTLRCDPISGHDNLYWYRRVMGKEIKFLLHFVKESKQDESGMPNNRFLAERTGGTYSTLKVQPAELEDSGVYFCASSQEWADRSGNTIYFGEGSWLTVV.

This chain connects TRBV7-9 to TRBJ1-4; tentative D call: TRBD1 (5 bases). The CDR3 contains 14 residues. Germline V gives CDR1 SEHNR, CDR2 FQNEAQ (reference sequence). V was trimmed by 3 bases and J by 5 bases, leaving 10 bases between them. The CDR3 nucleotides read TGTGCCAGCAGCTTGGGGACGGCCAATGAAAAACTGTTTTTT. It codes for CASSLGTANEKLFF.

The genes are TRBV15 and TRBJ2-1; D is unresolved. From germline, CDR1 is LNHNV and CDR2 YYDKDF (reference sequence). Trimming left V 4 bases short and J 0 bases short, with 10 bases between. CDR3 length: 15 residues. The CDR3 DNA reads TGTGCCACCAGCACCTACAACCCCTCCTACAATGAGCAGTTCTTC. As protein: CATSTYNPSYNEQFF.

The chain couples TRBV5-1 to TRBJ2-3; 7 positions agree with TRBD2. The CDR3 runs to 16 residues. V was clipped by 3 bases and J by 0 bases; unmatched bases: 7. Looked up from germline, CDR1 is SGHRS and CDR2 is YFSETQ. Here the CDR3 DNA reads TGCGCCAGCAGCTCGTGGGACTACCCCAGCACAGATACGCAGTATTTT. Its translation is CASSSWDYPSTDTQYF. Based on the CDR3 plus reference TRBV5-1 and TRBJ2-3, the full variable domain is KAGVTQTPRYLIKTRGQQVTLSCSPISGHRSVSWYQQTPGQGLQFLFEYFSETQRNKGNFPGRFSGRQFSNSRSEMNVSTLELGDSALYLCASSSWDYPSTDTQYFGPGTRLTVL.

The J gene is TRBJ2-3, the V gene TRBV7-2, with D perhaps matching TRBD1 or TRBD2 (5 bases each). Germline CDR1 is SGHTA and CDR2 is FQGNSA. The length of the CDR3 is 14 residues. Trimming took 7 bases from V and 6 from J, leaving 17 bases between them. CDR3 DNA: TGTGCCAGCACCCTATTGGTGGGGGAGGATACGCAGTATTTT. This gives the protein CASTLLVGEDTQYF.

The rearrangement uses TRBV10-3 and TRBJ1-2; tentatively, D is TRBD1 (6 bases). The CDR3 length is 12 residues. Germline V gene data show CDR1 as ENHRY and CDR2 as SYGVKD. V lost 9 bases and J 3 bases, leaving 11 bases between the germline ends. CDR3 loop: CAMYREDYGYTF. CDR3 coding DNA: TGTGCCATGTACAGGGAGGACTATGGCTACACCTTC.

The chain joins TRBV9 to TRBJ1-2, with unresolved D. CDR3 length: 14 amino acids. The V end was cut by 0 bases, the J end by 4 bases, with 10 bases between. Germline V CDR1 and CDR2: SGDLS, YYNGEE. CDR3 DNA sequence: TGTGCCAGCAGCGTAGAGGGTCAAAGCTATGGCTACACCTTC. Its protein is CASSVEGQSYGYTF.